This is a list of T cell receptor beta chains from one sample in a study of low-dose radiotherapy and immunotherapy resistance in tumors. TCRdb reprocessed the reads with MiXCR, giving one entry per CDR3 protein. The data show approximately 70,000 distinct CDR3 sequences, 31% seen once. Sequenced material: PBMCs, taken before treatment. All receptors come from a female donor with ovarian cancer. The CDR3 runs from the conserved cysteine through the conserved F or W. Fields, in order: CDR3 length, V gene, J gene, CDR3 protein.

len: 12
v_gene: TRBV30
j_gene: TRBJ2-3
CDR3aa: CAWSEKTDTQYF

len: 13
v_gene: TRBV6-2/TRBV6-3
j_gene: TRBJ2-1
CDR3aa: CVSSGGTFNEQFF

len: 17
v_gene: TRBV7-2
j_gene: TRBJ2-1
CDR3aa: CASSLGQGQGIPDEQFF

len: 16
v_gene: TRBV2
j_gene: TRBJ2-1
CDR3aa: CASSPEGGDSYNEQFF

len: 15
v_gene: TRBV18
j_gene: TRBJ2-7
CDR3aa: CASSVPGRGVYEQYF

len: 14
v_gene: TRBV27
j_gene: TRBJ2-7
CDR3aa: CASSFTASSYEQYF

len: 15
v_gene: TRBV28
j_gene: TRBJ2-3
CDR3aa: CASSTAGGRADTQYF

len: 14
v_gene: TRBV7-2
j_gene: TRBJ2-5
CDR3aa: CASSLSPGPETQYF

len: 13
v_gene: TRBV30
j_gene: TRBJ2-1
CDR3aa: CAWRRGAYNEQFF

len: 17
v_gene: TRBV7-2
j_gene: TRBJ2-7
CDR3aa: CASSLWRTSGLSYEQYF

len: 14
v_gene: TRBV5-8
j_gene: TRBJ2-7
CDR3aa: CASSLDPSSYEQYF

len: 15
v_gene: TRBV5-6
j_gene: TRBJ2-2
CDR3aa: CASSHRGHDTGELFF

len: 14
v_gene: TRBV18
j_gene: TRBJ1-6
CDR3aa: CASSPPSGYSPLHF

len: 16
v_gene: TRBV11-1
j_gene: TRBJ2-6
CDR3aa: CASSWAGGSGANVLTF

len: 16
v_gene: TRBV24-1
j_gene: TRBJ2-3
CDR3aa: CATSDTTAGGEDTQYF

len: 14
v_gene: TRBV9
j_gene: TRBJ2-7
CDR3aa: CASSVAPRSYEQYF

len: 17
v_gene: TRBV7-9
j_gene: TRBJ2-7
CDR3aa: CASSLLRGRGLSYEQYF

len: 12
v_gene: TRBV29-1
j_gene: TRBJ2-1
CDR3aa: CSVEEGRGEQFF

len: 15
v_gene: TRBV4-1
j_gene: TRBJ2-3
CDR3aa: CASSQDRTPMDTQYF

len: 13
v_gene: TRBV30
j_gene: TRBJ2-5
CDR3aa: CAWRLYPMGTQYF

len: 15
v_gene: TRBV30
j_gene: TRBJ2-3
CDR3aa: CAWRQANYPTDTQYF

len: 14
v_gene: TRBV7-9
j_gene: TRBJ2-1
CDR3aa: CASSSSPPYNEQFF

len: 15
v_gene: TRBV5-1
j_gene: TRBJ1-2
CDR3aa: CASSLVPQGSYGYTF

len: 11
v_gene: TRBV2
j_gene: TRBJ1-1
CDR3aa: CASSVYTEAFF

len: 13
v_gene: TRBV7-3
j_gene: TRBJ1-3
CDR3aa: CASSLDSGNTIYF

len: 15
v_gene: TRBV28
j_gene: TRBJ2-5
CDR3aa: CASSPGGRGGETQYF

len: 18
v_gene: TRBV6-2/TRBV6-3
j_gene: TRBJ2-1
CDR3aa: CASSYLVGTGSSYNEQFF

len: 15
v_gene: TRBV7-9
j_gene: TRBJ2-6
CDR3aa: CASSLVSSGANVLTF

len: 17
v_gene: TRBV10-2
j_gene: TRBJ2-5
CDR3aa: CASSDLGGGAGQETQYF

len: 14
v_gene: TRBV7-2
j_gene: TRBJ1-1
CDR3aa: CASSRDFQGFEAFF

len: 14
v_gene: TRBV2
j_gene: TRBJ2-4
CDR3aa: CASLAGGTKNIQYF

len: 15
v_gene: TRBV28
j_gene: TRBJ2-1
CDR3aa: CASSLGRGRYNEQFF

len: 17
v_gene: TRBV5-4
j_gene: TRBJ2-5
CDR3aa: CASSLAPLGGGGETQYF

len: 13
v_gene: TRBV6-2/TRBV6-3
j_gene: TRBJ1-6
CDR3aa: CASSERYNSPLHF

len: 12
v_gene: TRBV20-1
j_gene: TRBJ1-1
CDR3aa: CSARGGGPLVFF

len: 17
v_gene: TRBV3-1
j_gene: TRBJ2-1
CDR3aa: CASSGQTSLSSYNEQFF

len: 14
v_gene: TRBV19
j_gene: TRBJ2-2
CDR3aa: CASSANRNTGELFF

len: 11
v_gene: TRBV29-1
j_gene: TRBJ1-2
CDR3aa: CSVDSGDGYTF

len: 14
v_gene: TRBV28
j_gene: TRBJ2-3
CDR3aa: CASSFLAGTDTQYF

len: 16
v_gene: TRBV30
j_gene: TRBJ2-1
CDR3aa: CAWSSPVSGSYNEQFF

len: 12
v_gene: TRBV29-1
j_gene: TRBJ2-7
CDR3aa: CSVRGGPYEQYF

len: 15
v_gene: TRBV27
j_gene: TRBJ2-7
CDR3aa: CASSAPGTSTYEQYF

len: 15
v_gene: TRBV2
j_gene: TRBJ2-5
CDR3aa: CASSERGGRGETQYF

len: 14
v_gene: TRBV20-1
j_gene: TRBJ2-1
CDR3aa: CSAGPLGRWSEQFF

len: 14
v_gene: TRBV7-6
j_gene: TRBJ2-5
CDR3aa: CASSLPHEKETQYF

len: 15
v_gene: TRBV24-1
j_gene: TRBJ2-2
CDR3aa: CATSGSGQDAGELFF

len: 20
v_gene: TRBV6-2/TRBV6-3
j_gene: TRBJ2-2
CDR3aa: CASSSRTSGRPQRGAGELFF

len: 18
v_gene: TRBV4-3
j_gene: TRBJ2-1
CDR3aa: CASSRRLLLAGAYNEQFF